This T cell receptor beta chain was captured in a study of shared clonotypes between healthy human individuals (dated by TCRdb to the early 2020s). For context, the study as a whole: The cohort included three men and a couple of women between 18 and 49 years of age. Blood TCR repertoires of five healthy adults were deeply sequenced to estimate repertoire size and the extent of clonotype sharing between individuals. For each donor, CD4 naive and CD4 memory were each given three plates, CD8 naive was given two plates, and CD8 memory was given one plate. Different laboratories and diverse techniques were used to prepare libraries and sequence TCR repertoires, to increase sequencing depth and limit assay-specific biases. Leukapheresis yielded between about 0.94 and 9 billion PBMCs per donor.

Using the deep immunoSEQ assay, TCR CDR3 regions were amplified from genomic DNA by multiplex PCR. Genomic DNA extracted from each cell subset was distributed evenly over all wells of several immunoSEQ 96-well plates, and each plate served as one replicate. Each replicate PCR for sorted subsets received around 200 ng genomic DNA, equal to tens of thousands of T cell genomes. The purified libraries were quantified using a Qubit 3.0 fluorometer, sized with a Bioanalyzer 2100, and then quantified again using the KAPA Library Quantification kit. A separate single-read 150-cycle Illumina NextSeq 550 flow cell was used to sequence each immunoSEQ 96-well plate. Turning to the authors' computational methods: Because the immunoSEQ output held only junctional sequences and lacked quality scores, the filtering could not match the filtering applied to full-length reads. Sequences were annotated with PyIR, a Python wrapper for IgBLAST v1.9, and V/J genes and CDR3 were assigned using IMGT germline references. Reads were removed for weak V/J assignments (E-value above 1e-6), missing CDR3, stop codons, out-of-frame junctions, or ambiguous translated residues. V3J clonotypes were defined by identical inferred V gene, J gene, and CDR3 amino acid sequence. Percentage overlap between repertoires was computed as shared unique clonotypes divided by the size of the smaller repertoire. Repertoire richness was assessed with RTK rarefaction, the Chao1 estimator, and Recon v2.1 estimates of unobserved clonotypes. For all TCRbeta clonotypes obtained by the gDNA method from several donors, generation probabilities were computed with OLGA. The immuneACCESS repertoire file appears here via TCRdb, limited to in-frame rearrangements. These files lack a portion of the clones; in checked studies, under half of the deficit traces to unresolved V genes, and the cause of the others is not known. For V, J and clone size, that table is used; D and trimming come from the DNA. In all, the sample holds more than 2,000,000 clones, and approximately 90% of those were seen once. The ten largest clones take up more than 0.12% of the sample.

What the research found in general, with its limitations: The genetic and exposure-history diversity represented was limited by the small number of donors. Compared with non-shared clonotypes, clonotypes shared by all four sorted-subset donors had higher generation probabilities. Estimated clonotype richness was generally larger for naive than for memory subsets. Rarefaction of sorted-subset datasets indicated incomplete sequencing despite the large sequencing depth. Based on pairwise subsampling, the degree of clonotype sharing among donors was expected to be affected by sequencing depth. When several donors were compared, the shared fraction of clonotypes was 5% to 6.5% for naive CD4, roughly 3.4% for naive CD8, roughly 2.3% for memory CD4, and 0.35% to 0.5% for memory CD8. Sampling was restricted to blood, and TCR repertoires in tissue are likely to differ from TCR repertoires in blood.

Worth noting for this clone: What antigen it recognizes has not been identified. Base qualities are missing; no much larger clone stands one base away.

Including cysteine and phenylalanine, the CDR3 has 15 amino acids. Only CDR3 DNA remains: 45 bases, in frame from the first base. Healthy HIV-negative adults with no recently reported acute infections or vaccinations were included as donors. Only Caucasian adults living in Nashville, Tennessee, USA were represented among the donors. CD4+ T cells were enriched by magnetic negative selection, after which naive cells were positively selected on CD45RA and the negative fraction was taken as the memory subset. Blood was obtained by leukapheresis, after which PBMCs were separated by Ficoll-Histopaque density gradient centrifugation and cryopreserved in liquid nitrogen vapor phase. Analytical flow cytometry was used to check the purity and quantity of every magnetically sorted T cell population. Genomic DNA was isolated from every sorted fraction and measured by UV absorbance on a Nanodrop 2000c.

Recombination linked TRBV21-1 to TRBJ1-2. TRBV21-1 is tagged as a pseudogene. Source material: naive CD4+ T cells sorted from blood. According to the study, the label for this sample's cell subset or site signals: CD45RA+ positively selected. This clonotype was obtained from a man aged 18 to 30 in good health. CDR3 sequence: CASSKAQSPGGGYTF. In nucleotides, the sequence is TGTGCCAGCAGCAAAGCTCAGTCCCCGGGGGGAGGCTACACCTTC.